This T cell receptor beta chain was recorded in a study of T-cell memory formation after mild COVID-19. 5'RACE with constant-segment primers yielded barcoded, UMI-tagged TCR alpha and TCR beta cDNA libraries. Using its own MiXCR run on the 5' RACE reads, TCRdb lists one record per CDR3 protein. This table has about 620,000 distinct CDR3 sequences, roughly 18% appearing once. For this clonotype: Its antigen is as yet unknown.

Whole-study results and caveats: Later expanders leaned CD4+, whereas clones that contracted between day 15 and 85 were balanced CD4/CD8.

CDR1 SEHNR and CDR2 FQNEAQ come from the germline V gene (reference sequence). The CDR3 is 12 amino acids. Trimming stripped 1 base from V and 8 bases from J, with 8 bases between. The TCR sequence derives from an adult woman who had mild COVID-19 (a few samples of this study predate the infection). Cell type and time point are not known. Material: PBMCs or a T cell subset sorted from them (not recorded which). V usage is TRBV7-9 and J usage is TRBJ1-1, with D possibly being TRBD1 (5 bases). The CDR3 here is CASSLDRGEAFF. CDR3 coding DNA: TGTGCCAGCAGCTTAGATCGGGGGGAAGCTTTCTTT. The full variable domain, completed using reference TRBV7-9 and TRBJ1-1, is DTGVSQNPRHKITKRGQNVTFRCDPISEHNRLYWYRQTLGQGPEFLTYFQNEAQLEKSRLLSDRFSAERPKGSFSTLEIQRTEQGDSAMYLCASSLDRGEAFFGQGTRLTVV.